These 24 T cell receptor beta chains originate from one sample sequenced in a study of cytomegalovirus exposure and HLA in healthy donors. PCR amplification relied on 60 Vbeta primers (plus 13 Jbeta primers). Repertoires were generated with immunoSEQ multiplex PCR, while TCRdb's copy carries only in-frame clones and drops some. The sample shows 120,000 to 150,000 clones, over 75% of them seen only once. Sample: PBMCs. The receptors were gathered from a female donor in good health and CMV-seronegative.

This clone was counted between two and nine times. The chain couples TRBV18 to TRBJ2-5, with TRBD1 matching 7 bases. With V trimmed by 5 bases and J by 5 bases, 8 bases remained unmatched. Germline CDR1 and CDR2: KGHSH and LQKENI. The CDR3 runs 14 residues. The CDR3 is CASSIPQGMETQYF. The CDR3 DNA is TGTGCCAGCTCAATACCACAGGGGATGGAGACCCAGTACTTC.

The chain's CDR3 is CASSLVRGTDGYTF. The CDR3 coding sequence is TGCGCCAGCAGCTTGGTAAGGGGGACCGATGGCTACACCTTC. V gene TRBV5-1 combines with J gene TRBJ1-2; D may be TRBD1 (6 bases). The CDR3 consists of 14 residues. CDR1 SGHRS and CDR2 YFSETQ come from the germline V gene. Between the trimmed V and J ends, which lost 0 bases and 6 bases, there was a span of 12 bases. Full variable domain (rest looked up from reference TRBV5-1 and TRBJ1-2): KAGVTQTPRYLIKTRGQQVTLSCSPISGHRSVSWYQQTPGQGLQFLFEYFSETQRNKGNFPGRFSGRQFSNSRSEMNVSTLELGDSALYLCASSLVRGTDGYTFGSGTRLTVV.

V usage is TRBV28 and J usage is TRBJ1-2; D is possibly TRBD1 (5 bases). The V gene's germline CDR1 is MDHEN and CDR2 SYDVKM. The length of the CDR3 is 15 residues. Trimming stripped 0 bases from V and 7 bases from J, with 15 bases between. The CDR3, as DNA: TGTGCCAGCAGTTTATGGGAAAGGGACTTAGGTGGCTACACCTTC. Translation gives CASSLWERDLGGYTF.

CDR3 in DNA: TGTGCCAGCAGTTTATGGGGGGACAGGGGGTACGAGCAGTACTTC. This encodes CASSLWGDRGYEQYF. The chain combines TRBV28 with TRBJ2-7; TRBD1 aligns across 11 bases. With V trimmed by 0 bases and J by 4 bases, 2 bases remained unmatched. There are 15 residues in the CDR3. Germline CDR1 reads MDHEN; CDR2 reads SYDVKM.

This clone was seen only a few times. The rearrangement joins TRBV25-1 to TRBJ1-3; D is undetermined. The CDR3 has 13 amino acids. Germline-derived CDR1 and CDR2 are MGHDK and SYGVNS. V was shortened by 4 bases and J by 0 bases, with 4 bases between the two germline ends. This CDR3 is CASSAPSGNTIYF. DNA for the CDR3: TGTGCCAGCAGTGCTCCCTCTGGAAACACCATATATTTT.

The V gene is TRBV28, the J gene TRBJ2-1, with 10 nucleotides matching TRBD2. V shed 4 bases, J shed 5 bases, and the junction held 5 bases outside the gene matches. Per germline, CDR1 MDHEN and CDR2 SYDVKM. The CDR3 covers 15 residues. CDR3 sequence reads: CASSSGTSDDNEQFF. CDR3 coding DNA: TGTGCCAGCAGTTCCGGGACTAGCGACGACAATGAGCAGTTCTTC. Complete variable domain (other parts from reference TRBV28 and TRBJ2-1): DVKVTQSSRYLVKRTGEKVFLECVQDMDHENMFWYRQDPGLGLRLIYFSYDVKMKEKGDIPEGYSVSREKKERFSLILESASTNQTSMYLCASSSGTSDDNEQFFGPGTRLTVL.

The chain is built from TRBV5-1 and TRBJ2-5, with no clear D. Germline assignment: CDR1 SGHRS and CDR2 YFSETQ. This CDR3 is built from 14 residues. V lost 1 base and J 0 bases, leaving 7 bases between the germline ends. As DNA, the CDR3 is TGCGCCAGCAGCTTGTTTACGGACCAAGAGACCCAGTACTTC. This gives the protein CASSLFTDQETQYF.

This chain connects TRBV19 to TRBJ2-2; 11 bases are shared with TRBD2. The CDR3 loop spans 16 amino acids. The V segment lost 5 bases and the J segment 4 bases; nucleotides outside the gene matches: 6. Germline V gene lookup returns CDR1 LNHDA and CDR2 SQIVND (reference sequence). DNA for the CDR3: TGTGCCAGTAGTCTACTAGCGGGAGTTGTCACCGGGGAGCTGTTTTTT. Amino acid sequence: CASSLLAGVVTGELFF.

V usage is TRBV28 and J usage is TRBJ2-7; no firm D call. Trimming cost V 6 bases and J 0 bases, with 12 bases left between them. Germline CDR1 reads MDHEN; CDR2 reads SYDVKM. The CDR3 is made up of 14 amino acids. Here the CDR3 reads CASRVSLSSYEQYF. DNA for the CDR3: TGTGCCAGCAGGGTGTCCCTCAGCTCCTACGAGCAGTACTTC.

The chain couples TRBV13 to TRBJ1-1; D might be TRBD1 (5 bases). V was pared by 4 bases and J by 5 bases, with 8 bases between. This CDR3 has 12 residues. The V gene's germline CDR1 is PRHDT and CDR2 FYEKMQ (reference sequence). CDR3 sequence reads: CASSWGLTEAFF. The CDR3 DNA follows: TGTGCCAGCAGCTGGGGACTTACTGAAGCTTTCTTT.

In this sample, this clone turned up a few times. The rearrangement uses TRBV6-5 and TRBJ2-1; 9 bases agree with TRBD1. Unmatched junction bases numbered 10, after V lost 5 bases and J lost 8 bases. CDR1 and CDR2 from the germline V gene are MNHEY and SVGAGI. CDR3 length: 15 residues. The DNA of the CDR3 is TGTGCCAGCAGTCCTCAAGGGGACAGGGTCGATGAGCAGTTCTTC. Translating gives CASSPQGDRVDEQFF.

This chain uses TRBV2 with TRBJ1-3; D is unresolved. This CDR3 is built from 16 residues. The germline V and J ends were trimmed by 3 bases and 0 bases, with 12 bases remaining between them. Germline V gene sequence: CDR1 SNHLY, CDR2 FYNNEI. The CDR3 loop reads CASSEGYLASGNTIYF. CDR3 coding DNA: TGTGCCAGCAGTGAGGGTTATTTAGCCTCTGGAAACACCATATATTTT.

Only one count was recorded for this clone. The CDR3 loop is CASSLAGKEKLFF. In DNA form, the CDR3 reads TGTGCCAGCAGTTTGGCAGGGAAGGAAAAACTGTTTTTT. The chain links TRBV27 to TRBJ1-4; D perhaps matches TRBD1 (5 bases). The CDR3 length is 13 residues. Trimming left V 3 bases short and J 8 bases short, with 10 bases between. Germline lookup yields CDR1 MNHEY and CDR2 SMNVEV (reference sequence).

The sample holds a few counts of this clone. The chain joins TRBV18 to TRBJ2-7, with TRBD1 identical over 7 bases. Unmatched junction bases numbered 4, after V lost 4 bases and J lost 10 bases. This CDR3 contains 11 residues. CDR1 and CDR2 from the germline V gene are KGHSH and LQKENI. CDR3 in amino acids: CASSLGTEQYF. CDR3 in DNA: TGTGCCAGCTCACTCGGGACAGAACAGTACTTC.

This clone was picked up a small number of times. The chain links TRBV2 to TRBJ1-5, with D possibly TRBD1 on 5 matching bases. CDR3 length: 13 residues. V lost 4 bases and J 7 bases, leaving 11 bases between the germline ends. Looked up from germline, CDR1 is SNHLY and CDR2 is FYNNEI. The CDR3 DNA is TGTGCCAGCAGTGTAGAAGGGGCGCAGCCCCAGCATTTT. It codes for CASSVEGAQPQHF.

This chain connects TRBV6-5 to TRBJ1-1, with TRBD1 matching over 7 bases. CDR1 MNHEY and CDR2 SVGAGI come from the germline V gene. After removal of 6 bases from V and 4 bases from J, the junction contained 11 bases not matched to a gene. This CDR3 comprises 15 residues. CDR3 sequence (DNA): TGTGCCAGCAGCCTCCACGGGACAGTCCCCACTGAAGCTTTCTTT. Translating it yields CASSLHGTVPTEAFF.

The chain is built from TRBV19 and TRBJ1-1; D possibly corresponds to TRBD1 (5 bases). The length of the CDR3 is 15 residues. Looked up from germline, CDR1 is LNHDA and CDR2 is SQIVND (reference sequence). Trimming took 7 bases from V and 5 from J, leaving 20 bases between them. In DNA, the CDR3 is TGTGCCAGTACCCTTGACAGCCCTGGATGGACTGAAGCTTTCTTT. Translated, it gives CASTLDSPGWTEAFF.

V gene TRBV7-9 combines with J gene TRBJ1-1, with 8 nucleotides matching TRBD1. This CDR3 region has 14 residues. The germline V gene encodes CDR1 SEHNR and CDR2 FQNEAQ (reference sequence). V lost 6 bases and J lost 0; bases outside the gene matches: 3. CDR3 protein: CASRDRDMNTEAFF. CDR3 DNA sequence: TGTGCCAGCAGGGACAGGGACATGAACACTGAAGCTTTCTTT.

The V gene is TRBV27, the J gene TRBJ2-3; TRBD2 is a possible D gene (6 bases). The CDR3 is 13 amino acids. The V and J ends lost 10 bases and 6 bases respectively, with 17 bases between them. Germline V gene data show CDR1 as MNHEY and CDR2 as SMNVEV (reference sequence). The CDR3, as DNA: TGTGCCACTAAACTAGCCATTTGGGATACGCAGTATTTT. It yields the protein CATKLAIWDTQYF.

The chain has TRBV19 and TRBJ1-1, with 7 bases matching TRBD1. J was trimmed by 4 bases and V by 4 bases; bases with no gene match: 15. The V gene's germline CDR1 is LNHDA and CDR2 SQIVND (reference sequence). This CDR3 is built from 17 residues. The CDR3 DNA is TGTGCCAGTAGTAAGCCATTGACAGGGCAGATGAGCACTGAAGCTTTCTTT. It yields the protein CASSKPLTGQMSTEAFF.

There are a few counts of this clone. J is TRBJ2-1 and V is TRBV29-1; 9 bases are a match to TRBD2. The CDR3 has 12 amino acids. The ends lost 7 bases at V and 6 bases at J; junction bases unmatched: 4. CDR1 and CDR2 from the germline V gene are SQVTM and ANQGSEA. The CDR3 is CSGLSGSNEQFF. The CDR3 DNA follows: TGCAGCGGCCTTAGCGGGAGCAATGAGCAGTTCTTC.

A single count supports this clone. V and J are TRBV5-8 and TRBJ1-5, with D possibly being TRBD1 (5 bases). V gave up 0 bases and J gave up 4 bases, with 11 bases separating them. The CDR3 is made up of 15 amino acids. Germline CDR1 is SGHTS and CDR2 is YDEGEE. CDR3 sequence (DNA): TGTGCCAGCAGCTTGGGTGGGGCTTTTAATCAGCCCCAGCATTTT. This gives the protein CASSLGGAFNQPQHF.

The CDR3 DNA reads as TGTGCCATCAGTGACAAAACTAACTATGGCTACACCTTC. Protein sequence: CAISDKTNYGYTF. The J gene is TRBJ1-2, the V gene TRBV10-3; D remains ambiguous. Germline values: CDR1 ENHRY, CDR2 SYGVKD. The CDR3 has 13 residues. V was pared by 3 bases and J by 0 bases, with 5 bases between.

This chain joins TRBV27 and TRBJ2-6; D is uncertain. CDR3 size: 13 residues. CDR1 MNHEY and CDR2 SMNVEV come from the germline V gene (reference sequence). Trimming removed 7 bases from V and 3 bases from J, with 7 bases in between. The CDR3, as DNA: TGTGCCAGCAAGCCCCTTGGGGCCAACGTCCTGACTTTC. Encoded protein: CASKPLGANVLTF.